The 24 T cell receptor beta chains presented below share a single source sample, sequenced in a study of blood T cell repertoires in COVID-19. Assay used: immunoSEQ multiplex PCR; TCRdb lists only in-frame clones, some missing. The sample has roughly 440,000 clones, roughly 88% seen once. The sequenced sample consisted of peripheral blood. These receptor sequences come from a woman aged 50 to 60 with COVID-19, enrolled during active disease.

The V call is TRBV20-1, the J call TRBJ1-1; TRBD1 might be the D (5 bases). CDR1 and CDR2 from the germline V gene are DFQATT and SNEGSKA (reference sequence). CDR3 length equals 11 residues. Deletions cut 4 bases from V and 5 bases from J, with 8 bases between. For the CDR3, the DNA is TGCAGTGCTAAGAAGGGGACTGAAGCTTTCTTT. Protein product: CSAKKGTEAFF.

The chain links TRBV30 to TRBJ1-1, with a tentative D call TRBD1 (5 bases). V was clipped by 0 bases and J by 3 bases, with 11 bases between them. Germline V gene lookup returns CDR1 GTSNPN and CDR2 SVGIG (reference sequence). The CDR3 sequence is 14 residues long. The CDR3 DNA reads TGTGCCTGGAGTGTAGGACATCAAGACACTGAAGCTTTCTTT. Amino acids: CAWSVGHQDTEAFF.

The genes are TRBV13 and TRBJ1-3; no clear D. The V end was cut by 3 bases, the J end by 4 bases, with 4 bases between. The CDR3 totals 12 residues. Germline-derived CDR1 and CDR2 are PRHDT and FYEKMQ (reference sequence). This chain's CDR3 is CASSFLGNTIYF. The CDR3 DNA is TGTGCCAGCAGCTTTTTAGGAAACACCATATATTTT.

V usage is TRBV28 and J usage is TRBJ2-1; 15 bases line up with TRBD2. The germline gives CDR1 MDHEN, CDR2 SYDVKM. This CDR3 is 18 amino acids long. V lost 3 bases and J lost 7; bases outside the gene matches: 10. The CDR3 spells CASSLVGTSGGRLNEQFF. The CDR3 DNA reads TGTGCCAGCAGTTTGGTCGGGACTAGCGGGGGGCGATTGAATGAGCAGTTCTTC. The entire variable domain, with the rest obtained from reference TRBV28 and TRBJ2-1, is as follows: DVKVTQSSRYLVKRTGEKVFLECVQDMDHENMFWYRQDPGLGLRLIYFSYDVKMKEKGDIPEGYSVSREKKERFSLILESASTNQTSMYLCASSLVGTSGGRLNEQFFGPGTRLTVL.

The chain couples TRBV2 to TRBJ1-1; perhaps TRBD1 as D (5 bases). Germline V gene lookup returns CDR1 SNHLY and CDR2 FYNNEI. Trimming stripped 4 bases from V and 1 base from J, with 13 bases between. This CDR3 region has 15 residues. In DNA, the CDR3 is TGTGCCAGCAGTGCGCAGGGAGGGACGAACACTGAAGCTTTCTTT. As protein: CASSAQGGTNTEAFF.

The count of this clone is one. V is TRBV29-1 and J is TRBJ1-2; a possible D gene is TRBD1 (5 bases). Germline V CDR1 and CDR2: SQVTM, ANQGSEA. The CDR3 spans 13 residues. Trimming removed 2 bases at V and 0 bases at J, with 7 bases between. Here the CDR3 reads CSVETGANYGYTF. The CDR3 DNA reads TGCAGCGTTGAAACAGGAGCTAACTATGGCTACACCTTC.

The chain employs TRBV24-1 and TRBJ2-6, with D possibly being TRBD1 (5 bases). The length of the CDR3 is 15 residues. CDR1 and CDR2 (germline): KGHDR, SFDVKD. Trimming took 4 bases from V and 4 from J, leaving 10 bases between them. DNA of the CDR3: TGTGCCACCAGTGAAGCAGGGCCCGGGGCCAACGTCCTGACTTTC. It encodes CATSEAGPGANVLTF.

Only a few counts were recorded for this clone. The rearrangement joins TRBV7-9 to TRBJ1-1, with D unresolved. CDR3 size: 11 residues. V was shortened by 5 bases and J by 3 bases, with 4 bases between the two germline ends. Germline V CDR1 and CDR2: SEHNR, FQNEAQ (reference sequence). The CDR3 DNA follows: TGTGCCAGCAGCCGGTACACTGAAGCTTTCTTT. Its translation: CASSRYTEAFF.

Regarding this clone: Other DNA sequences in this specimen translate into the identical CDR3. V and J are TRBV29-1 and TRBJ1-1, with 11 bases matching TRBD1. Germline CDR1 SQVTM, CDR2 ANQGSEA. V lost 6 bases, J lost 4 bases, and 1 base stayed unmatched. There are 12 residues in the CDR3. This CDR3 reads CSVGTGGTEAFF. The DNA of the CDR3 is TGCAGCGTGGGGACAGGGGGCACTGAAGCTTTCTTT.

This clone appeared once. The chain couples TRBV12-3 or TRBV12-4 to TRBJ2-1, with 7 bases matching TRBD2. With V trimmed by 3 bases and J by 7 bases, 0 bases remained unmatched. The CDR3 length is 12 residues. The CDR3 region has the DNA TGTGCCAGCAGTTTGGGGGGGAATGAGCAGTTCTTC. This sequence encodes CASSLGGNEQFF.

This rearrangement joins TRBV11-2 to TRBJ2-2, with a tentative D call TRBD2 (7 bases). There are 16 residues in the CDR3. CDR1 SGHAT and CDR2 FQNNGV come from the germline V gene. V was cut by 2 bases and J by 0 bases, with 10 bases left in between. The CDR3 nucleotides are TGTGCCAGCAGCTTAAGAGGGGGGGCGAACACCGGGGAGCTGTTTTTT. It specifies CASSLRGGANTGELFF.

The chain recombines TRBV10-2 with TRBJ2-3, with 8 bases matching TRBD2. Germline-derived CDR1 and CDR2 are WSHSY and SAAADI. This CDR3 has 13 residues. J gave up 3 bases and V 5 bases, and 1 base lay outside the gene matches. The CDR3 protein is CASSPGGTDTQYF. CDR3 DNA sequence: TGCGCCAGCAGTCCGGGGGGGACAGATACGCAGTATTTT.

The chain carries TRBV5-1 and TRBJ1-6; TRBD1 is a possible D gene (5 bases). CDR3 length: 16 residues. V was shortened by 4 bases and J by 0 bases, with 11 bases between the two germline ends. The germline CDR1 and CDR2 sequences are SGHRS and YFSETQ. CDR3 DNA sequence: TGCGCCAGCAGCCCAAGACAGAGCTCCTATAATTCACCCCTCCACTTT. Its translation is CASSPRQSSYNSPLHF.

This clone was detected only once. The chain recombines TRBV7-2 with TRBJ2-1, with 9 positions matching TRBD2. The V segment lost 1 base and the J segment 4 bases; nucleotides outside the gene matches: 8. CDR3 length equals 17 residues. In germline, CDR1 is SGHTA, CDR2 FQGNSA. The CDR3: CASSLEGASGGYNEQFF. In DNA, the CDR3 is TGTGCCAGCAGCTTAGAAGGGGCCAGCGGGGGGTACAATGAGCAGTTCTTC.

V usage is TRBV6-5 and J usage is TRBJ2-1, with 7 nucleotides matching TRBD1. V lost 0 bases and J lost 1; bases outside the gene matches: 3. The CDR3 covers 16 residues. Germline V gene data show CDR1 as MNHEY and CDR2 as SVGAGI. CDR3: CASSYSRQGSYNEQFF. The CDR3 DNA reads as TGTGCCAGCAGTTACTCGAGACAGGGATCCTACAATGAGCAGTTCTTC.

The CDR3, as DNA: TGTGCCAGCAGTTACCAGATTCCCACAGATACGCAGTATTTT. Protein: CASSYQIPTDTQYF. The chain combines TRBV6-2 or TRBV6-3 with TRBJ2-3; no definite D call. V dropped 2 bases and J dropped 2 bases, with 8 bases sitting between them. The CDR3 sequence is 14 residues long. CDR1 and CDR2 from the germline V gene are MNHEY and SVGEGT.

The V call is TRBV18, the J call TRBJ2-7, with 10 bases identical to TRBD2. The V and J ends lost 1 base and 6 bases, in that order; junction bases with no gene match: 18. This CDR3 contains 19 residues. Germline V CDR1 and CDR2: KGHSH, LQKENI. The CDR3: CASSPRSASGGKWRSEQYF. The CDR3 DNA reads TGTGCCAGCTCACCACGGTCGGCTAGCGGGGGAAAGTGGCGATCCGAGCAGTACTTC. Based on the CDR3 plus reference TRBV18 and TRBJ2-7, the full variable domain is NAGVMQNPRHLVRRRGQEARLRCSPMKGHSHVYWYRQLPEEGLKFMVYLQKENIIDESGMPKERFSAEFPKEGPSILRIQQVVRGDSAAYFCASSPRSASGGKWRSEQYFGPGTRLTVT.

This chain links TRBV9 with TRBJ1-4; tentative D call: TRBD1 (6 bases). This CDR3 spans 15 amino acids. Germline V lookup: CDR1 SGDLS, CDR2 YYNGEE. Deletions cut 4 bases from V and 8 bases from J, with 18 bases between. The CDR3 loop reads CASSPRTGQSEKLFF. Here the CDR3 DNA reads TGTGCCAGCAGCCCCCGAACCGGACAGTCCGAAAAACTGTTTTTT.

The chain employs TRBV10-3 and TRBJ1-1; no clear D gene. The CDR3 spans 14 residues. Between the trimmed V and J ends, which lost 0 bases and 3 bases, there was a span of 8 bases. CDR1 is ENHRY, CDR2 SYGVKD, per germline. The CDR3 here is CAISESNADTEAFF. DNA of the CDR3: TGTGCCATCAGTGAGTCTAATGCAGACACTGAAGCTTTCTTT.

This CDR3 reads CASSLGPEGRNGYTF. As DNA, the CDR3 is TGCGCCAGCAGCTTAGGACCAGAAGGGAGGAATGGCTACACCTTC. The rearrangement joins TRBV5-1 to TRBJ1-2, with unresolved D. V lost 2 bases and J lost 6, with 17 bases in between. This CDR3 is 15 amino acids long. Per the germline V gene, CDR1 is SGHRS and CDR2 is YFSETQ.

The rearrangement links TRBV27 to TRBJ1-5; TRBD1 might be the D (5 bases). Germline CDR1 and CDR2: MNHEY and SMNVEV (reference sequence). The V gene lost 5 bases and the J gene lost 4 bases, with 12 bases spanning the gap. This CDR3 is built from 14 residues. CDR3 DNA sequence: TGTGCCAGCAGTCCCGCAGGGTTGAATCAGCCCCAGCATTTT. Its translation: CASSPAGLNQPQHF.

The V and J genes are TRBV24-1 and TRBJ2-3; TRBD1 is a possible D gene (6 bases). Germline V gene lookup returns CDR1 KGHDR and CDR2 SFDVKD. With 0 bases removed from V and 2 bases from J, the gap between germline ends came to 8 bases. The CDR3 is made up of 15 amino acids. CDR3 sequence reads: CATSDLQGHTDTQYF. The CDR3, as DNA: TGTGCCACCAGTGATTTGCAGGGACACACAGATACGCAGTATTTT.

The chain carries TRBV5-1 and TRBJ2-2; 9 bases fit TRBD1. Germline values: CDR1 SGHRS, CDR2 YFSETQ. This CDR3 has 16 residues. Losses at the gene ends were 0 bases for V and 6 bases for J; bases not matched to a gene: 6. The chain's CDR3 is CASSLDGTGHSGELFF. DNA of the CDR3: TGCGCCAGCAGCTTGGACGGGACAGGGCATTCCGGGGAGCTGTTTTTT.

The chain uses TRBV27 and TRBJ2-7; D gene uncertain. Germline CDR1 reads MNHEY; CDR2 reads SMNVEV (reference sequence). The CDR3 totals 14 residues. Trimming shortened V by 5 bases and J by 2 bases, and 13 bases separated the two germline ends. This CDR3 reads CASSPYSYPYEQYF. The CDR3 DNA reads TGTGCCAGCAGTCCATACAGCTACCCCTACGAGCAGTACTTC.